This passage covers 13 T cell receptor beta chains from one sample sequenced in a study of T-cell memory formation after mild COVID-19. TCRdb analysed the 5' RACE reads with MiXCR anew, one entry per CDR3 protein. The sample includes about 49,000 distinct CDR3 sequences, 27% of them seen just once. The sequencing input was PBMCs or a T cell subset sorted from them (not recorded which). These receptors were collected from a man between 18 and 35 years old who had mild COVID-19 (a few samples of this study predate the infection). Cell type and time point are not known.

The chain carries TRBV4-3 and TRBJ1-5; no reliable D call. The CDR3 spans 15 residues. Germline assignment: CDR1 LGHNA and CDR2 YSLEER. V lost 0 bases and J 5 bases, leaving 11 bases between the germline ends. Here the CDR3 DNA reads TGCGCCAGCAGCCAAGATATGGGAGGGTATCAGCCCCAGCATTTT. Translation gives CASSQDMGGYQPQHF.

This clonotype has just one count. The chain carries TRBV20-1 and TRBJ2-7; 10 bases align to TRBD1. Looked up from germline, CDR1 is DFQATT and CDR2 is SNEGSKA (reference sequence). This CDR3 has 13 amino acids. The ends lost 8 bases at V and 7 bases at J; junction bases unmatched: 11. The CDR3 DNA follows: TGCAGTACCGGGACAGGGGTCGGTAGGGAGCAGTACTTC. It codes for CSTGTGVGREQYF.

The CDR3 DNA reads TGTGCCAGCAGCTTAGGAGCAGGTTGGCCGTACGAGCAGTACTTC. Its protein is CASSLGAGWPYEQYF. This chain links TRBV7-2 with TRBJ2-7; D is undetermined. The ends were cut back, 1 base at V and 4 bases at J, with 14 bases in the middle. Per germline, CDR1 SGHTA and CDR2 FQGNSA. This CDR3 region has 15 residues.

This clonotype was picked up a small number of times. The chain has TRBV4-2 and TRBJ2-5; no firm D call. Trimming took 5 bases from V and 2 from J, leaving 12 bases between them. This CDR3 contains 14 residues. Germline values: CDR1 LGHNA, CDR2 YNFKEQ. CDR3 in DNA: TGTGCCAGCAGCTACGGAGTGGAGCAAGAGACCCAGTACTTC. It codes for CASSYGVEQETQYF.

J is TRBJ2-3 and V is TRBV5-1; 9 bases align to TRBD2. Germline V lookup: CDR1 SGHRS, CDR2 YFSETQ. V was pared by 4 bases and J by 3 bases, with 9 bases of the junction left unmatched. The CDR3 is 16 amino acids. The CDR3 DNA follows: TGCGCCAGCAGCATCTCAGCGGGGGGTCTGACAGATACGCAGTATTTT. This sequence encodes CASSISAGGLTDTQYF.

This clonotype was detected a few times. The chain's CDR3 is CASSYSPGAANTEAFF. For the CDR3, the DNA is TGTGCCAGCAGTTACTCTCCAGGGGCCGCTAACACTGAAGCTTTCTTT. The chain carries TRBV6-5 and TRBJ1-1; D is perhaps TRBD1 (6 bases). The CDR3 is made up of 16 amino acids. CDR1 MNHEY and CDR2 SVGAGI come from the germline V gene. Deletions cut 0 bases from V and 2 bases from J, with 13 bases between.

This clonotype came up many times. The rearrangement links TRBV4-2 to TRBJ2-7, with 7 bases fitting TRBD1. The CDR3 covers 17 residues. Trimming cost V 0 bases and J 0 bases; bases outside gene matches: 8. The germline CDR1 and CDR2 sequences are LGHNA and YNFKEQ. CDR3 sequence: CASSQDPGGRSSYEQYF. CDR3 in DNA: TGTGCCAGCAGCCAAGATCCAGGGGGACGTAGCTCCTACGAGCAGTACTTC.

This clonotype has just a few counts. The chain carries TRBV20-1 and TRBJ1-4, with D unresolved. CDR1 is DFQATT and CDR2 is SNEGSKA in the germline V gene (reference sequence). The V end was cut by 3 bases, the J end by 5 bases, with 13 bases between. This CDR3 is built from 14 residues. The CDR3: CSARSTRTNEKLFF. The CDR3 DNA is TGCAGTGCTAGGTCGACAAGGACGAATGAAAAACTGTTTTTT.

This clonotype turned up a few times. V and J are TRBV11-1 and TRBJ2-5, with TRBD2 matching 11 bases. This CDR3 contains 16 residues. With 5 bases clipped from V and 6 bases from J, the junction kept 11 bases outside the gene matches. Germline CDR1 is SGHAT and CDR2 is FQDESV (reference sequence). In DNA form, the CDR3 reads TGTGCCAGCAGCCCCTTTAGCGGGGGGGCCTGGCAGACCCAGTACTTC. Protein: CASSPFSGGAWQTQYF.

This clonotype was found a few times. The gene calls are TRBV4-1 and TRBJ2-1; tentatively, D is TRBD2 (5 bases). This CDR3 spans 14 amino acids. CDR1 is MGHRA, CDR2 YSYEKL, per germline. Trimming took off 5 bases at V and 4 bases at J, with 12 bases between the two ends. In DNA, the CDR3 is TGCGCCAGCAGCAAGCGGTCAGAATACAATGAGCAGTTCTTC. It yields the protein CASSKRSEYNEQFF.

This clonotype showed up just a few times. The chain employs TRBV12-3 or TRBV12-4 and TRBJ2-6, with 7 bases lining up with TRBD1. V dropped 5 bases and J dropped 1; count of bases not matched to a gene: 2. The CDR3 sequence is 15 residues long. CDR3 loop: CASSPTGSGANVLTF. The CDR3 coding sequence is TGTGCCAGCAGTCCGACAGGGTCTGGGGCCAACGTCCTGACTTTC.

This chain links TRBV7-3 with TRBJ1-1; D not certain. V was shortened by 1 base and J by 7 bases, with 7 bases between the two germline ends. This CDR3 region has 12 residues. CDR1 and CDR2 (germline): SGHTA, FQGTGA. CDR3 amino acids: CASSLSGGEAFF. The CDR3 DNA reads as TGTGCCAGCAGCTTAAGCGGAGGTGAAGCTTTCTTT.

This clonotype was detected a few times. V and J are TRBV16 and TRBJ2-3; D is ambiguous. Trimming pared 4 bases from V and 0 bases from J, leaving 8 bases between. The CDR3 has 14 amino acids. Germline V gene data show CDR1 as KGHSY and CDR2 as FQNENV. The CDR3 DNA is TGTGCCAGCAGCCTAGCCTCTAGCACAGATACGCAGTATTTT. It translates to CASSLASSTDTQYF.